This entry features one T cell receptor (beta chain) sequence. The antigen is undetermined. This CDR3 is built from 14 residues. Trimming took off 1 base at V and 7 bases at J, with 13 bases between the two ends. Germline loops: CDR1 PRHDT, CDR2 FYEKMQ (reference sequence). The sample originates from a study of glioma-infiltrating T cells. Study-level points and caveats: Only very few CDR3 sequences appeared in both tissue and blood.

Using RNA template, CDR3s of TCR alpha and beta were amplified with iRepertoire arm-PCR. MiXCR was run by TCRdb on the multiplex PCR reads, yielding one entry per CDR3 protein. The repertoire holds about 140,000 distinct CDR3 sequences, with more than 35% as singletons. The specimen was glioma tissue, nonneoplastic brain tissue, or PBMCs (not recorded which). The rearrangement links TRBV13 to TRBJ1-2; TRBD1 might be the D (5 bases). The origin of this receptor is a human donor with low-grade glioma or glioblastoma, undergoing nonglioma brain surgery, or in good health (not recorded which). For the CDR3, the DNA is TGTGCCAGCAGCTTAGTCACGGGGCGCGGTGGCTACACCTTC. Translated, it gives CASSLVTGRGGYTF.